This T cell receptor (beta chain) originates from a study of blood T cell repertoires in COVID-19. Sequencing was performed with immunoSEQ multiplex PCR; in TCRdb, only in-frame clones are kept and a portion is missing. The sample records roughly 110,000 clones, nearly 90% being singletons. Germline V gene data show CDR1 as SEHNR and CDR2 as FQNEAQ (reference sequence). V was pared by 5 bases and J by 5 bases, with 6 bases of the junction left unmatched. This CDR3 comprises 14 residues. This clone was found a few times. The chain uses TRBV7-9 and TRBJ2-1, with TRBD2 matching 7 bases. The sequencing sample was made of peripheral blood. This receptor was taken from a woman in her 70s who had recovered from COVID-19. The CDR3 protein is CASSRSGTNNEQFF. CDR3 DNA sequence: TGTGCCAGCAGCCGATCCGGGACTAACAATGAGCAGTTCTTC.